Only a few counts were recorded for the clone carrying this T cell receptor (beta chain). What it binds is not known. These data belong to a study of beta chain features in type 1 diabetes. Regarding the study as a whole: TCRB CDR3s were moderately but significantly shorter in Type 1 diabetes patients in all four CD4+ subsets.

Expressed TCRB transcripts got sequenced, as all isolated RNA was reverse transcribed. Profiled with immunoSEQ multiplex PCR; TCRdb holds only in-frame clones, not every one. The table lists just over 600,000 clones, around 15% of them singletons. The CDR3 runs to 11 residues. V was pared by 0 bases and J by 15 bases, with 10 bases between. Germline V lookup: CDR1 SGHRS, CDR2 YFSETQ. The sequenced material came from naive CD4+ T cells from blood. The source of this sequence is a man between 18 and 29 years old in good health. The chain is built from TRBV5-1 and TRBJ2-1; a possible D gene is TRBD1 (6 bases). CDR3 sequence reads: CASSLDRVAFF. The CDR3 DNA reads TGCGCCAGCAGCTTGGACAGGGTAGCGTTCTTC.